The rows below give T cell receptor beta chains drawn from one sample of a study of blood T cell repertoires in COVID-19. Produced via immunoSEQ multiplex PCR; TCRdb's table is partial and in-frame only. The sample includes approximately 240,000 clones, 75% to 85% seen only once; the top ten take 0.95% to 1.5%. Sequenced sample: peripheral blood. All receptors come from a woman aged 25-40 years with COVID-19, enrolled during active disease. CDR3s include the opening cysteine and the closing phenylalanine or tryptophan. Each record gives: V gene, J gene, D gene, clone size, CDR3 DNA, CDR3 protein. The D gene is left open where the match is weak. Where a row states a size, it is once, few, many or the class of an expanded clone; other rows omit it.

TRBV9	TRBJ2-1	TRBD2	few	TGTGCCAGCAGCGTCTCGTTATCCGGGACTAGCGGTCTGAATGAGCAGTTCTTC	CASSVSLSGTSGLNEQFF
TRBV5-4	TRBJ1-1	TRBD1	NA	TGTGCCAGCAGCTTCGACAGGGACACTGAAGCTTTCTTT	CASSFDRDTEAFF
TRBV27	TRBJ2-3	NA	once	TGTGCCAGCACCCCCCGGGTCAGCACAGATACGCAGTATTTT	CASTPRVSTDTQYF
TRBV27	TRBJ2-7	NA	NA	TGTGCCAGCAGTCCCCAAACCGGGACACCCTACGAGCAGTACTTC	CASSPQTGTPYEQYF
TRBV11-2	TRBJ2-7	NA	NA	TGTGCCAGCAGCTTATCCGGGGGACGGAATTCCTACGAGCAGTACTTC	CASSLSGGRNSYEQYF
TRBV5-1	TRBJ2-2	TRBD1	NA	TGCGCCAGCAGCGGACAGGGGGTCACCGGGGAGCTGTTTTTT	CASSGQGVTGELFF
TRBV19	TRBJ2-1	NA	NA	TGTGCCAGTATCTCAGGTAGTGAGCAGTTCTTC	CASISGSEQFF
TRBV4-3	TRBJ1-1	NA	NA	TGCGCCAGCAGCCAAGGGTACGGGAACATCGAGGCTGAAGCTTTCTTT	CASSQGYGNIEAEAFF
TRBV6-1	TRBJ1-1	TRBD1	NA	TGTGCCAGCAGTGAAATGACAGGGGGCGGTGAAGCTTTCTTT	CASSEMTGGGEAFF
TRBV5-1	TRBJ1-4	NA	NA	TGCGCCAGCAGCCGCGGTACAACAACTAATGAAAAACTGTTTTTT	CASSRGTTTNEKLFF
TRBV28	TRBJ2-7	TRBD1	NA	TGTGCCAGCCTCCCGGGCGGGCCAGGGGGTTACTACGAGCAGTACTTC	CASLPGGPGGYYEQYF
TRBV18	TRBJ2-5	TRBD2	NA	TGTGCCAGCTCACCAGGGACTACTCAAGAGACCCAGTACTTC	CASSPGTTQETQYF
TRBV7-2	TRBJ2-2	NA	NA	TGTGCCAGCAGCCAGTCCGGGACTCTGAACACCGGGGAGCTGTTTTTT	CASSQSGTLNTGELFF
TRBV6-5	TRBJ1-1	NA	NA	TGTGCCAGCGTACCGAGCAGGGGCGACACTGAAGCTTTCTTT	CASVPSRGDTEAFF
TRBV7-3	TRBJ2-2	NA	NA	TGTGCCAGCAGCCCCCCGGGGGACACCGGGGAGCTGTTTTTT	CASSPPGDTGELFF
TRBV29-1	TRBJ1-2	NA	few	TGCAGCGTTCAGGCAGGGGTCTATGGCTACACCTTC	CSVQAGVYGYTF
TRBV6-1	TRBJ2-4	TRBD1	NA	TGTGCCAGCAGTGAAACCACAGCCGGGACAGGGGTACACATTCAGTACTTC	CASSETTAGTGVHIQYF
TRBV23-1	TRBJ1-1	TRBD1	NA	TGCGCCAGCAGTCACCCCGGACAGGGGCCCATGAACACTGAAGCTTTCTTT	CASSHPGQGPMNTEAFF
TRBV6-5	TRBJ2-1	NA	NA	TGTGCCAGCAGTCCTGATAGCGTACATTACAATGAGCAGTTCTTC	CASSPDSVHYNEQFF
TRBV7-9	TRBJ2-7	NA	NA	TGTGCCAGCAGCCTTAGCATGAGCGAGCAGTACTTC	CASSLSMSEQYF
TRBV9	TRBJ2-3	TRBD1	NA	TGTGCCAGCAGCGTAGGACAGGGGAAATCAGATACGCAGTATTTT	CASSVGQGKSDTQYF
TRBV7-2	TRBJ2-5	NA	few	TGTGCCAGCAGCTTATCGAGGGAGACCCAGTACTTC	CASSLSRETQYF
TRBV24-1	TRBJ2-5	TRBD2	NA	TGTGCCACCAGTGCGGGGGGTAGGGGTCGACAAGAGACCCAGTACTTC	CATSAGGRGRQETQYF
TRBV5-1	TRBJ2-5	TRBD2	NA	TGCGCCAGCAGCTTGAATCCAGCGGGGGTACAAGAGACCCAGTACTTC	CASSLNPAGVQETQYF
TRBV9	TRBJ2-5	NA	NA	TGTGCCAGCAGCCCGAGGGGACTCTTCCAAGAGACCCAGTACTTC	CASSPRGLFQETQYF
TRBV11-3	TRBJ2-2	NA	few	TGTGCCAGCAGCTTTCTCGGGGGTGTGAACACCGGGGAGCTGTTTTTT	CASSFLGGVNTGELFF